The next 5 T cell receptor beta chains were all read from a single sample in a study of control samples from healthy donors and cancer patients (dated by TCRdb to 2018 to 2020). The library was generated by the immunoSEQ multiplex PCR assay. As stored in TCRdb, this immuneACCESS dataset retains in-frame rearrangements with V and J assigned. A fraction of the clones does not appear; measured against another copy, unresolved V genes explain less than half of the discrepancy, and the remainder lacks a known reason. The sample table shows roughly 160,000 clones, and approximately 96% are seen once. Just over 1% of the sample belongs to the ten largest clones. Material: blood. All receptors come from a woman aged 25-40 years in good health.

This chain connects TRBV28 to TRBJ1-2, with 7 bases aligning to TRBD1. The ends lost 8 bases at V and 3 bases at J; junction bases unmatched: 21. The CDR3 totals 18 residues. Germline V gene data show CDR1 as MDHEN and CDR2 as SYDVKM. This CDR3 reads CASLAQGGGTGWDYGYTF. CDR3 nucleotides: TGTGCCAGCCTAGCCCAGGGGGGCGGAACAGGGTGGGACTATGGCTACACCTTC.

The rearrangement uses TRBV6-6 and TRBJ2-2; D remains unclear. The CDR3 is made up of 13 amino acids. Trimming cost V 2 bases and J 2 bases, with 3 bases left between them. In germline, CDR1 is MNHNY, CDR2 SVGAGI (reference sequence). CDR3 sequence reads: CASSYVNTGELFF. The CDR3, as DNA: TGTGCCAGCAGTTACGTAAACACCGGGGAGCTGTTTTTT.

The V call is TRBV28, the J call TRBJ1-6, with 7 bases identical to TRBD1. The V and J ends lost 6 bases and 9 bases, in that order; junction bases with no gene match: 8. CDR1 is MDHEN and CDR2 is SYDVKM in the germline V gene. This CDR3 region has 14 residues. CDR3 sequence (DNA): TGTGCCAGCAGGACAGGGAATGCCGGTTCACCCCTCCACTTT. Residues: CASRTGNAGSPLHF. The whole variable domain, remainder taken from reference TRBV28 and TRBJ1-6, is DVKVTQSSRYLVKRTGEKVFLECVQDMDHENMFWYRQDPGLGLRLIYFSYDVKMKEKGDIPEGYSVSREKKERFSLILESASTNQTSMYLCASRTGNAGSPLHFGNGTRLTVT.

The chain links TRBV19 to TRBJ1-2; 8 nucleotides align to TRBD1. Germline V gene lookup returns CDR1 LNHDA and CDR2 SQIVND (reference sequence). The CDR3 spans 14 residues. V lost 7 bases, J lost 4 bases, and 8 bases stayed unmatched. The CDR3 DNA reads TGTGCCAGTACTCAGGACAGGGTGAGCTATGGCTACACCTTC. This gives the protein CASTQDRVSYGYTF.

This clone has just one count. This chain uses TRBV5-1 with TRBJ2-3; D perhaps matches TRBD2 (5 bases). Germline V lookup: CDR1 SGHRS, CDR2 YFSETQ. The CDR3 length is 15 residues. Trimming shortened V by 0 bases and J by 0 bases, and 8 bases separated the two germline ends. Here the CDR3 reads CASSLGEGSTDTQYF. Written as DNA, the CDR3 is TGCGCCAGCAGCTTGGGTGAGGGTAGCACAGATACGCAGTATTTT.